This T cell receptor beta chain was identified in a study of blood T cell repertoires in COVID-19. About the research overall: Italy, Spain and the United States were the sources of the convalescent and acute COVID-19 samples. From T cells, B-cell-depleted T cells, or PBMCs came the material, which was cDNA or gDNA.

Repertoires were generated with immunoSEQ multiplex PCR, while TCRdb's copy carries only in-frame clones and drops some. In the table there are roughly 120,000 clones, approximately 87% of which are singletons. This clone was observed a single time. The germline V gene has CDR1 SNHLY and CDR2 FYNNEI. Trimming took 4 bases from V and 8 from J; bases not matched to a gene: 11. The CDR3 sequence is 17 residues long. The rearrangement uses TRBV2 and TRBJ2-1; TRBD2 matches 13 bases. The receptor comes from a woman between 50 and 59 years old with acute or convalescent COVID-19. The source material was peripheral blood. As DNA, the CDR3 is TGTGCCAGCAGTGGGACTAGCGGGGGCCTGCCGGGAGATGAGCAGTTCTTC. This encodes CASSGTSGGLPGDEQFF.